This T cell receptor (beta chain) derives from a study of cytomegalovirus exposure and HLA in healthy donors. V was trimmed by 2 bases and J by 5 bases, leaving 18 bases between them. The CDR3 sequence is 16 residues long. Germline V gene data show CDR1 as MDHEN and CDR2 as SYDVKM. Primers: 60 Vbeta forward and 13 Jbeta reverse. TCRdb's table, derived via immunoSEQ multiplex PCR, lists solely in-frame clones and lacks some. The data contain some 160,000 clones, about four fifths of them singletons. The J gene is TRBJ1-2, the V gene TRBV28; D perhaps matches TRBD1 (6 bases). Sample: PBMCs. This sequence was found in a woman between 45 and 60 years old in good health and CMV-seronegative. The CDR3 region is CASSLRWGGRGYGYTF. The CDR3 region has the DNA TGTGCCAGCAGTTTACGATGGGGGGGCAGGGGATATGGCTACACCTTC.